The T cell receptor beta chain under discussion was sequenced for a study of T-cell reconstitution after alpha-beta-depleted transplantation in children. The authors prepared the TCRbeta library with unique molecular identifiers. TCRdb re-derived calls from the PCR reads in MiXCR, one entry per CDR3 protein. Of roughly 500,000 distinct CDR3 sequences in the sample, approximately 32% were seen once. Trimming took 4 bases from V and 0 from J, leaving 13 bases between them. Germline V gene data show CDR1 as DFQATT and CDR2 as SNEGSKA (reference sequence). The CDR3 spans 15 residues. The sample holds a few counts of this clonotype.

V gene TRBV20-1 combines with J gene TRBJ1-5; D possibly corresponds to TRBD1 (5 bases). The source was PBMCs from the stem cell graft donor, collected from the stem cell graft. The receptor's source is a human donor who donated a stem cell graft to a child with aplastic anemia. CDR3 amino acids: CSAKSQGRSNQPQHF. The CDR3, as DNA: TGCAGTGCTAAATCCCAGGGTCGTAGCAATCAGCCCCAGCATTTT.